The 20 T cell receptor beta chains below come from one sample, sequenced in a study of blood T cell repertoires in COVID-19. The table came from immunoSEQ multiplex PCR; TCRdb's copy has only in-frame clones and leaves some out. The data contain a few hundred thousand clones, around 86% of them singletons. The sample comprised peripheral blood. The receptors come from a woman aged 45-65 years with acute or convalescent COVID-19.

This rearrangement joins TRBV5-6 to TRBJ2-5, with a weak D call TRBD2 (5 bases). The CDR3 has 15 amino acids. CDR1 is SGHDT, CDR2 YYEEEE, per germline. The V end was cut by 0 bases, the J end by 2 bases, with 11 bases between. DNA for the CDR3: TGTGCCAGCAGCTTGGGTGACTACCGACAAGAGACCCAGTACTTC. Residues: CASSLGDYRQETQYF.

J is TRBJ2-7 and V is TRBV15, with 10 bases lining up with TRBD1. Trimming removed 0 bases from V and 3 bases from J; junction bases left unmatched: 8. Germline values: CDR1 LNHNV, CDR2 YYDKDF (reference sequence). The CDR3 covers 17 residues. DNA for the CDR3: TGTGCCACCAGCAGAGATCACCCCCGGACAGGGGGCTACGAGCAGTACTTC. This encodes CATSRDHPRTGGYEQYF.

This clone was detected only once. V and J are TRBV6-4 and TRBJ1-4; D might be TRBD1 (6 bases). The germline CDR1 and CDR2 sequences are MRHNA and SNTAGT. This CDR3 is built from 13 residues. The V end lost 4 bases, the J end lost 8 bases, and 11 bases lay between the germline ends. The CDR3 region is CASSGRDNEKLFF. Here the CDR3 DNA reads TGTGCCAGCAGTGGCAGGGACAACGAAAAACTGTTTTTT.

The chain combines TRBV5-1 with TRBJ1-5; the match to TRBD1 covers 10 bases. Germline lookup yields CDR1 SGHRS and CDR2 YFSETQ. The CDR3 runs to 14 residues. J was trimmed by 7 bases and V by 0 bases; bases with no gene match: 1. CDR3 amino acids: CASSLVGQGQPQHF. The DNA for the CDR3 is TGCGCCAGCAGCTTGGTGGGACAGGGGCAGCCCCAGCATTTT.

This rearrangement joins TRBV9 to TRBJ1-3; D perhaps matches TRBD1 (5 bases). The CDR3 covers 16 residues. Trimming pared 0 bases from V and 1 base from J, leaving 11 bases between. Germline V CDR1 and CDR2: SGDLS, YYNGEE. The CDR3 sequence: CASSVAGGGSGNTIYF. CDR3 bases: TGTGCCAGCAGCGTAGCGGGCGGGGGATCTGGAAACACCATATATTTT. The whole variable domain, remainder taken from reference TRBV9 and TRBJ1-3, is DSGVTQTPKHLITATGQRVTLRCSPRSGDLSVYWYQQSLDQGLQFLIQYYNGEERAKGNILERFSAQQFPDLHSELNLSSLELGDSALYFCASSVAGGGSGNTIYFGEGSWLTVV.

The rearrangement joins TRBV11-2 to TRBJ2-1; a weak D match, TRBD2 (5 bases). Trimming cost V 0 bases and J 4 bases, with 7 bases left between them. Germline lookup yields CDR1 SGHAT and CDR2 FQNNGV. The CDR3 is made up of 14 amino acids. The CDR3 nucleotides read TGTGCCAGCAGCTTAGACGGGATATACAATGAGCAGTTCTTC. It specifies CASSLDGIYNEQFF.

This CDR3 reads CASRGQGYEQYF. CDR3 DNA: TGTGCCAGCAGGGGACAGGGCTACGAGCAGTACTTC. This chain links TRBV28 with TRBJ2-7, with 9 positions matching TRBD1. CDR1 is MDHEN and CDR2 is SYDVKM in the germline V gene. The V gene end was trimmed by 6 bases and the J gene end by 3 bases; junction bases not matched to a gene: 0. This CDR3 comprises 12 residues.

The genes are TRBV7-3 and TRBJ1-1; the match to TRBD1 covers 7 bases. Trimming at V came to 5 bases and at J to 1 base, leaving 7 bases not matched to a gene. CDR3 size: 15 residues. The V gene's germline CDR1 is SGHTA and CDR2 FQGTGA. The CDR3 loop is CASSLMRGPNTEAFF. In DNA, the CDR3 is TGTGCCAGCAGCCTCATGAGGGGGCCGAACACTGAAGCTTTCTTT.

The V call is TRBV29-1, the J call TRBJ2-3; D possibly corresponds to TRBD2 (6 bases). Deletions cut 4 bases from V and 7 bases from J, with 21 bases between. Per the germline V gene, CDR1 is SQVTM and CDR2 is ANQGSEA. The CDR3 is 15 amino acids. In nucleotides, the CDR3 is TGCAGCGTTGTACGGGGGACGGGACCATCAAATACGCAGTATTTT. Translating gives CSVVRGTGPSNTQYF.

This clone was counted between two and nine times. This sequence joins TRBV28 and TRBJ2-7; TRBD1 matches 10 bases. The junction had 8 bases not matched to a gene; V was cut back by 9 bases and J by 3 bases. CDR1 and CDR2 (germline): MDHEN, SYDVKM. The CDR3 runs to 14 residues. DNA for the CDR3: TGTGCCAGTTTTGGGACAGGGGAAGACTACGAGCAGTACTTC. Its protein is CASFGTGEDYEQYF.

This chain links TRBV24-1 with TRBJ2-3, with D possibly being TRBD1 (5 bases). This CDR3 has 13 amino acids. In germline, CDR1 is KGHDR, CDR2 SFDVKD. The V end lost 8 bases, the J end lost 6 bases, and 14 bases lay between the germline ends. The CDR3 region is CATKGRVGDTQYF. DNA for the CDR3: TGTGCCACCAAGGGCAGGGTGGGGGATACGCAGTATTTT.

The CDR3 region has the DNA TGTGCCAGTAGTATAGTTCGAGAGGGGGCGAATGAGCAGTACTTC. It codes for CASSIVREGANEQYF. This sequence joins TRBV19 and TRBJ2-7, with TRBD1 identical over 7 bases. Trimming removed 1 base from V and 7 bases from J; junction bases left unmatched: 10. This CDR3 contains 15 residues. CDR1 is LNHDA and CDR2 is SQIVND in the germline V gene (reference sequence).

The chain is built from TRBV30 and TRBJ2-3; weak D call: TRBD2 (6 bases). Trimming cost V 6 bases and J 2 bases, with 12 bases left between them. The CDR3 is made up of 13 amino acids. The germline CDR1 and CDR2 sequences are GTSNPN and SVGIG (reference sequence). CDR3 sequence reads: CACGSQYTDTQYF. The CDR3 DNA sequence: TGTGCCTGCGGGAGCCAGTACACAGATACGCAGTATTTT.

The table lists this clone with a few counts. CDR3 region: CSASIQRRTEAFF. The CDR3 region has the DNA TGCAGTGCCAGTATTCAGAGGAGGACTGAAGCTTTCTTT. This chain connects TRBV20-1 to TRBJ1-1; D uncertain. Germline assignment: CDR1 DFQATT and CDR2 SNEGSKA (reference sequence). Trimming shortened V by 6 bases and J by 5 bases, and 16 bases separated the two germline ends. The CDR3 covers 13 residues.

The chain recombines TRBV6-5 with TRBJ1-2; D unclear. CDR1 and CDR2 from the germline V gene are MNHEY and SVGAGI. The V and J ends lost 2 bases and 2 bases respectively, with 6 bases between them. The CDR3 is 13 residues long. The CDR3 bases are TGTGCCAGCAGTTACGCGGGGAACTATGGCTACACCTTC. This sequence encodes CASSYAGNYGYTF.

The V gene is TRBV5-1, the J gene TRBJ2-7; 9 positions agree with TRBD2. CDR3 length equals 15 residues. The J segment lost 2 bases and the V segment lost 4 bases, leaving 7 bases of the junction unmatched. The V gene's germline CDR1 is SGHRS and CDR2 YFSETQ. Here the CDR3 DNA reads TGCGCCAGCAGCCCAGGGGCTAGCGGGACCTACGAGCAGTACTTC. Encoded protein: CASSPGASGTYEQYF.

This sequence joins TRBV28 and TRBJ1-2, with 7 bases that match TRBD1. Germline CDR1 and CDR2: MDHEN and SYDVKM. This CDR3 has 14 residues. V lost 6 bases and J lost 2; bases outside the gene matches: 6. The CDR3 here is CASRKTGSNYGYTF. DNA of the CDR3: TGTGCCAGCAGGAAGACAGGGTCGAACTATGGCTACACCTTC.

This clone was recorded only once. V usage is TRBV6-5 and J usage is TRBJ2-4; the match to TRBD1 covers 8 bases. With 7 bases clipped from V and 8 bases from J, the junction kept 7 bases outside the gene matches. Looked up from germline, CDR1 is MNHEY and CDR2 is SVGAGI. CDR3 length: 13 residues. The CDR3 loop reads CASMMDREDIQYF. DNA of the CDR3: TGTGCCAGCATGATGGACAGGGAGGACATTCAGTACTTC.

The J gene is TRBJ2-3, the V gene TRBV5-1; D gene uncertain. Germline CDR1 reads SGHRS; CDR2 reads YFSETQ. Trimming took off 3 bases at V and 5 bases at J, with 13 bases between the two ends. The CDR3 contains 14 residues. CDR3 amino acids: CASSSPPGLDTQYF. The CDR3 region has the DNA TGCGCCAGCAGCTCACCTCCGGGTTTAGATACGCAGTATTTT.

This chain joins TRBV20-1 and TRBJ2-1; D is perhaps TRBD2 (6 bases). This CDR3 region has 10 residues. Germline V gene data show CDR1 as DFQATT and CDR2 as SNEGSKA (reference sequence). Trimming took off 8 bases at V and 10 bases at J, with 12 bases between the two ends. In nucleotides, the CDR3 is TGCAGTCTCAGAGCGGGCGAGCAGTTCTTC. It encodes CSLRAGEQFF.